A single sample gave rise to the 23 T cell receptor beta chains below, sequenced in a study of tissue T cells after allogeneic stem cell transplantation. Generated by immunoSEQ multiplex PCR, the TCRdb table keeps only in-frame clones and is missing some. Among about 48,000 clones listed, around 70% were seen once. The sequencing sample was made of sorted cells pooled from one or two spleens. The source of these receptors is a pool of C57BL/6 mice in good health.

On this clone itself: The gene symbols are mouse symbols. The CDR3 end falls 1 residue outside the read, so it is completed with the germline J gene. The chain links TRBV19 to TRBJ1-1; D unclear. The CDR3 extends over 15 amino acids. Germline CDR1 is FNHDT and CDR2 is SITEND (reference sequence). Trimming stripped 0 bases from V and 0 bases from J, with 9 bases between. The CDR3 bases that were read are TGTGCCAGCAGTATAGCTAAAGCCACAAACACAGAAGTCTTC. Protein: CASSIAKATNTEVF. In full, the CDR3 is CASSIAKATNTEVFF.

This clone was counted a few times. Gene names and germline refer to mouse. The CDR3 end is not reached by the read, which stops 1 residue before it; the germline J gene fills it in. The identical CDR3 is also encoded by other nucleotide sequences in the sample. The chain combines TRBV19 with TRBJ2-7, with 9 bases fitting TRBD2. This CDR3 is 14 amino acids long. With V trimmed by 3 bases and J by 3 bases, 4 bases remained unmatched. The germline V gene has CDR1 FNHDT and CDR2 SITEND (reference sequence). This CDR3 is CASSTGTGSYEQYF. Partial CDR3 DNA: TGTGCCAGCAGTACCGGGACTGGGAGCTATGAACAGTAC.

A remark on this clone: Genes here carry mouse names. The CDR3: CTCSAEGTGDSDYTF. Partial CDR3 DNA: TGCACCTGCAGTGCAGAAGGGACAGGGGACTCCGACTACACC. The gene calls are TRBV1 and TRBJ1-2; 10 bases map to TRBD1. The read ends 1 residue shy of where the CDR3 ends; the end is completed using the germline J gene. The CDR3 runs to 15 residues. Germline V gene data show CDR1 as NSQYPW and CDR2 as LRSPGD (reference sequence). J gave up 3 bases and V 0 bases, and 1 base lay outside the gene matches.

Remarks on this clone: Gene names refer to mouse genes. From the germline J gene comes the end of the CDR3, since the read stops 1 residue before it. Other DNA sequences in the sample encode the same CDR3. The chain carries TRBV3 and TRBJ1-2; D possibly corresponds to TRBD1 (5 bases). The CDR3 runs to 14 residues. V was pared by 1 base and J by 3 bases, with 9 bases between. From germline, CDR1 is SNHLY and CDR2 FYNGKV (reference sequence). CDR3 DNA (partial): TGTGCCAGCAGCTTAGATAGGGGCGACTCCGACTACACC. This sequence encodes CASSLDRGDSDYT. The complete CDR3 reads CASSLDRGDSDYTF. The full variable domain, completed using reference TRBV3 and TRBJ1-2, is GPKVLQIPSHQIIDMGQMVTLNCDPVSNHLYFYWYKQILGQQMEFLVNFYNGKVMEKSKLFKDQFSVERPDGSYFTLKIQPTALEDSAVYFCASSLDRGDSDYTFGSGTRLLVI.

Details on this clone: The genes are named according to mouse. The CDR3 extends 1 residue past the end of the read, so its final part is completed from the germline J gene. This sample also contains other DNA sequences that code for the same CDR3. The rearrangement uses TRBV24 and TRBJ2-4; D is ambiguous. The CDR3 consists of 13 residues. Germline V CDR1 and CDR2: KGHTA, FRNEEI. V lost 6 bases, J lost 0 bases, and 7 bases lay in between. CDR3 bases read: TGTGCCAGCAGCCCGACGAGTCAAAACACCTTGTAC. This encodes CASSPTSQNTLY. The full CDR3 sequence reads CASSPTSQNTLYF.

Regarding this clone: Germline and genes: mouse. The CDR3 end lies 1 residue beyond the end of the read and is filled in from the germline J gene. The rearrangement links TRBV30 to TRBJ1-1; TRBD1 aligns across 7 bases. The CDR3 consists of 14 residues. Germline CDR1 SQVVS, CDR2 ANEGSEA. The V segment lost 0 bases and the J segment 0 bases; nucleotides outside the gene matches: 1. The DNA read from the CDR3 is TGTAGTTCTAGAGAAGGGACAGCAAACACAGAAGTCTTC. Protein sequence: CSSREGTANTEVF. The whole CDR3 region reads CSSREGTANTEVFF.

The sample holds a few counts of this clone. Gene names and germline refer to mouse. Read sequence stops 1 residue before the CDR3 end, and the germline J gene provides the missing end. The chain links TRBV13-2 to TRBJ1-4; 9 bases fit TRBD1. Looked up from germline, CDR1 is NNHNN and CDR2 is SYGAGS (reference sequence). The CDR3 contains 13 residues. The V and J ends lost 5 bases and 5 bases, in that order; junction bases with no gene match: 1. CDR3 DNA (partial): TGTGCCAGCGGAGGGACAGGGAACGAAAGATTATTT. Its translation is CASGGTGNERLF. The entire CDR3 is CASGGTGNERLFF.

On this clone itself: Gene names denote mouse genes. The CDR3 end falls 1 residue outside the read, so it is completed with the germline J gene. The rearrangement uses TRBV26 and TRBJ2-1; D is unclear. Looked up from germline, CDR1 is KGHPV and CDR2 is FQNQEV (reference sequence). V was pared by 3 bases and J by 0 bases, with 6 bases between. This CDR3 comprises 14 residues. CDR3 bases read: TGTGCCAGCAGTCTAACACATAACTATGCTGAGCAGTTC. Amino acids: CASSLTHNYAEQF. The complete CDR3 reads CASSLTHNYAEQFF.

In the case of this clone: Germline and genes here are mouse. The sequenced fragment ends 1 residue before the CDR3 boundary, so the rest is inferred from the germline J gene. The chain recombines TRBV3 with TRBJ2-7; TRBD2 matches at 10 bases. CDR1 and CDR2 from the germline V gene are SNHLY and FYNGKV (reference sequence). After removal of 4 bases from V and 6 bases from J, the junction contained 6 bases not matched to a gene. The CDR3 is made up of 14 amino acids. CDR3 DNA, as far as it was read: TGTGCCAGCAGCTCGGACTGGGGGCACGGTGAACAGTAC. It yields the protein CASSSDWGHGEQY. The whole CDR3 reads CASSSDWGHGEQYF.

Note on this clone: Each gene name is a mouse one. The read ends 1 residue shy of where the CDR3 ends; the end is completed using the germline J gene. The V call is TRBV16, the J call TRBJ1-2, with D possibly TRBD1 on 6 matching bases. CDR3 length: 13 residues. V was clipped by 5 bases and J by 2 bases, with 9 bases between them. Germline V CDR1 and CDR2: SGHSA, FRNQAP. The sequenced CDR3 bases are TGTGCAAGCAGCCCCGACAGGAACTCCGACTACACC. It specifies CASSPDRNSDYT. The whole CDR3 region reads CASSPDRNSDYTF. The full variable domain, its missing parts supplied by reference TRBV16 and TRBJ1-2, is NAGVIQTPRHKVTGKGQEATLWCEPISGHSAVFWYRQTIVQGLEFLTYFRNQAPIDDSGMPKERFSAQMPNQSHSTLKIQSTQPQDSAVYLCASSPDRNSDYTFGSGTRLLVI.

For this clone: Gene names and germline match the mouse. The read falls 1 residue short of the CDR3 end, and the missing part is taken from the germline J gene. The V call is TRBV19, the J call TRBJ2-7, with TRBD2 identical over 11 bases. The V gene's germline CDR1 is FNHDT and CDR2 SITEND (reference sequence). The CDR3 runs 14 residues. The trim removed 5 bases at V and 4 bases at J, leaving 5 bases unmatched. CDR3 bases read: TGTGCCAGCAGGATGGGGACTGGGGGTTATGAACAGTAC. This sequence encodes CASRMGTGGYEQY. The full CDR3 protein reads CASRMGTGGYEQYF.

As to this clone: Any gene name here is a mouse gene name. The read falls 1 residue short of the CDR3 end, and the missing part is taken from the germline J gene. The J gene is TRBJ2-7, the V gene TRBV31; no definite D call. Germline assignment: CDR1 GKSSPN and CDR2 SITVG. The CDR3 is 12 amino acids. V was shortened by 0 bases and J by 4 bases, with 7 bases between the two germline ends. CDR3 residues: CAWSLPTYEQYF. The sequenced CDR3 bases are TGTGCCTGGAGTCTCCCCACATATGAACAGTAC.

Regarding this clone: The gene names here belong to mouse. The CDR3 is cut off 1 residue early in the read; its end comes from the germline J gene. The chain combines TRBV29 with TRBJ2-3, with unresolved D. Germline CDR1 is MSHET and CDR2 is SYDVDS. The V end was cut by 3 bases, the J end by 3 bases, with 10 bases between. CDR3 length: 14 amino acids. The CDR3 bases that were read are TGTGCTAGCAGTTTTAGGTCGGGAGCAGAAACGCTGTAT. Amino acids: CASSFRSGAETLY. In full, the CDR3 reads CASSFRSGAETLYF.

Details on this clone: The gene names given are mouse names. The CDR3 goes on 1 residue after the read ends, and that part is filled in from the germline J gene. The V gene is TRBV3, the J gene TRBJ2-7; 12 nucleotides align to TRBD2. The germline gives CDR1 SNHLY, CDR2 FYNGKV (reference sequence). Trimming cost V 4 bases and J 4 bases; bases outside gene matches: 2. This CDR3 comprises 14 residues. This CDR3 is CASSSDWGGYEQYF. The part of the CDR3 DNA that was read is TGTGCCAGCAGCTCGGACTGGGGGGGGTATGAACAGTAC.

As regards this clone: These gene names are mouse names. The CDR3 goes on 1 residue after the read ends, and that part is filled in from the germline J gene. The V and J genes are TRBV1 and TRBJ1-3; a possible D gene is TRBD1 (5 bases). CDR1 NSQYPW and CDR2 LRSPGD come from the germline V gene (reference sequence). The CDR3 length is 15 residues. The V end was cut by 3 bases, the J end by 0 bases, with 9 bases between. CDR3 DNA, as far as it was read: TGCACCTGCAGTGCCCGGACATCTTCTGGAAATACGCTCTAT. Translated, it gives CTCSARTSSGNTLY. The full CDR3 sequence reads CTCSARTSSGNTLYF.

Regarding this clone: Germline and genes here are mouse. The read terminates 1 residue ahead of where the CDR3 ends, so the germline J gene completes it. The genes are TRBV5 and TRBJ2-5, with 8 bases identical to TRBD1. V trimming: 0 bases; J trimming: 0 bases; junction bases outside the gene matches: 2. Germline-derived CDR1 and CDR2 are LGHNA and YNLKQL (reference sequence). CDR3 length: 16 residues. The DNA read from the CDR3 is TGTGCCAGCAGCCAAGAAGGGACAGGAAACCAAGACACCCAGTAC. This codes for CASSQEGTGNQDTQY. Given in full, the CDR3 is CASSQEGTGNQDTQYF.

A word on this clone: Mouse germline and gene names are used. The read gets to within 1 residue of the CDR3 end, and the germline J gene fills in the rest. This chain joins TRBV5 and TRBJ2-7; TRBD1 matches 7 bases. Germline CDR1 and CDR2: LGHNA and YNLKQL (reference sequence). The CDR3 sequence is 13 residues long. After removal of 4 bases from V and 2 bases from J, the junction contained 2 bases not matched to a gene. The CDR3 spells CASSPTGAYEQYF. Incomplete CDR3 DNA: TGTGCCAGCAGCCCCACAGGGGCCTATGAACAGTAC.

As concerns this clone: The genes are named according to mouse. The read ends 1 residue shy of where the CDR3 ends; the end is completed using the germline J gene. The rearrangement uses TRBV20 and TRBJ2-3, with 10 bases aligning to TRBD2. Germline trimming cut 0 bases from V and 3 bases from J; bases unmatched to any gene: 3. CDR1 is GFQATS, CDR2 STVNSAI, per germline. This CDR3 has 15 amino acids. The CDR3 here is CGARDPGGAAETLYF. The CDR3 bases that were read are TGTGGTGCTAGGGATCCTGGGGGGGCGGCAGAAACGCTGTAT.

As for this clone: Genes and germline come from the mouse. With the read ending 1 residue before the CDR3 end, the germline J gene is used to fill in that end. The rearrangement uses TRBV13-2 and TRBJ2-5; the match to TRBD2 covers 12 bases. V lost 3 bases and J lost 4; bases outside the gene matches: 3. The CDR3 is 15 residues long. CDR1 is NNHNN, CDR2 SYGAGS, per germline (reference sequence). The sequenced CDR3 bases are TGTGCCAGCGGTGCACGGGACTGGGGGGAAGACACCCAGTAC. Translation: CASGARDWGEDTQY. The CDR3 as a whole reads CASGARDWGEDTQYF.

In this sample, this clone turned up once. All gene names here are mouse names. Read sequence stops 1 residue before the CDR3 end, and the germline J gene provides the missing end. V is TRBV13-2 and J is TRBJ2-3; maybe TRBD1 (7 bases). CDR3 length: 13 residues. Per the germline V gene, CDR1 is NNHNN and CDR2 is SYGAGS (reference sequence). V lost 7 bases and J 1 base, leaving 10 bases between the germline ends. CDR3 bases read: TGTGCCAGCAGGGGGCGCCGTGCAGAAACGCTGTAT. This codes for CASRGRRAETLY. The entire CDR3 is CASRGRRAETLYF.

Remarks on this clone: Each gene name is a mouse one. Sequencing ends 1 residue short of the CDR3 end; the germline J gene provides the rest. The genes are TRBV3 and TRBJ2-2; D may be TRBD2 (5 bases). V was shortened by 3 bases and J by 4 bases, with 9 bases between the two germline ends. Germline CDR1 reads SNHLY; CDR2 reads FYNGKV (reference sequence). The CDR3 contains 14 residues. The CDR3 region is CASSFLGTTGQLYF. Partial CDR3 DNA: TGTGCCAGCAGCTTTCTGGGAACCACCGGGCAGCTCTAC.

With regard to this clone: Gene names denote mouse genes. The CDR3 DNA, read in part, is TGTGCCAGCAGGGGACAGGCAAACACCGGGCAGCTCTAC. Protein sequence: CASRGQANTGQLY. The CDR3, in full, reads CASRGQANTGQLYF. This chain links TRBV13-1 with TRBJ2-2; 8 bases align to TRBD1. The read ends 1 residue before the CDR3 terminus; that terminus is restored from the germline J gene. CDR1 is NSHNY, CDR2 SYGAGN, per germline. Losses at the gene ends were 5 bases for V and 0 bases for J; bases not matched to a gene: 0. The CDR3 runs 14 residues.

To note about this clone: The genes and germline here are from mouse. The read comes to an end 1 residue before the CDR3 does, leaving the germline J gene to fill in the end. J is TRBJ1-1 and V is TRBV29, with 12 bases identical to TRBD1. Germline V gives CDR1 MSHET, CDR2 SYDVDS. Unmatched junction bases numbered 4, after V lost 6 bases and J lost 5 bases. The CDR3 runs 14 residues. The CDR3 here is CASSRDRGRTEVFF. CDR3 DNA (partial): TGTGCTAGCAGCCGGGACAGGGGGCGGACAGAAGTCTTC.